The clone carrying this TCR beta chain turned up a few times. The antigen is not known. Germline V CDR1 and CDR2: MDHEN, SYDVKM. Trimming shortened V by 5 bases and J by 4 bases, and 14 bases separated the two germline ends. The CDR3 sequence is 14 residues long. These data belong to a study of blood T cells in healthy people across ages. Study-wide results and limits: Researchers report that TCR beta diversity correlated strongly with naive T cell percentage.

The use of a sample-barcoded 5' primer and a J-beta primer mix characterized a second PCR of roughly 6 to 12 cycles. TCRdb reprocessed the 5' RACE reads with MiXCR, giving one entry per CDR3 protein. This sample carries about 1,600,000 distinct CDR3 sequences, 40% to 50% of them seen once, and the ten largest clones take roughly 7.9%. The receptor's source is a woman in her late teens or twenties in good health. The specimen was blood. The rearrangement links TRBV28 to TRBJ1-2, with D maybe TRBD1 (5 bases). The CDR3 nucleotides read TGTGCCAGCAGTCCCAGACAGCTTAGCTATGGCTACACCTTC. It codes for CASSPRQLSYGYTF.